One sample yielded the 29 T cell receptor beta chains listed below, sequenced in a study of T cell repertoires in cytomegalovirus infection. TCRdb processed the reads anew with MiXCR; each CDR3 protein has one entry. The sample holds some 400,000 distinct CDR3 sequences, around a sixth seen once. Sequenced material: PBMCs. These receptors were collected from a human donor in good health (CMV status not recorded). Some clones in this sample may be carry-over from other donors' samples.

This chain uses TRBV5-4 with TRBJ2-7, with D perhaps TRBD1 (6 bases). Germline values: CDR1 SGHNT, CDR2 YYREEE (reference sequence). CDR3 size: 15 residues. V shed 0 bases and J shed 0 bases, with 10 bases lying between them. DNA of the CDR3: TGTGCCAGCAGCTTGGAAGGGGGAAGCTCCTACGAGCAGTACTTC. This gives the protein CASSLEGGSSYEQYF.

The CDR3 here is CASSIRLPTGELFF. The CDR3 nucleotides read TGTGCCAGTAGTATTCGCCTACCCACCGGGGAGCTGTTTTTT. The gene calls are TRBV19 and TRBJ2-2, with no clear D. Trimming cost V 3 bases and J 4 bases, with 9 bases left between them. There are 14 residues in the CDR3. Germline CDR1 and CDR2: LNHDA and SQIVND (reference sequence).

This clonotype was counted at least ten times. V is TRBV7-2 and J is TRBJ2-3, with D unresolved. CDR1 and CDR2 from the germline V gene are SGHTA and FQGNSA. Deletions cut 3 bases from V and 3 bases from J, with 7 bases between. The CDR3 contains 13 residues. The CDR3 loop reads CASSFIGTDTQYF. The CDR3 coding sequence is TGTGCCAGCAGCTTTATTGGGACAGATACGCAGTATTTT.

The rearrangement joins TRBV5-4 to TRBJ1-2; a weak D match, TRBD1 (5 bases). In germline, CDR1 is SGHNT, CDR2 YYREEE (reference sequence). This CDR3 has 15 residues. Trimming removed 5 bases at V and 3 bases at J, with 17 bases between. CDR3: CASRFKGQGDYGYTF. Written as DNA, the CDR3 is TGTGCCAGCAGATTTAAGGGCCAGGGAGACTATGGCTACACCTTC.

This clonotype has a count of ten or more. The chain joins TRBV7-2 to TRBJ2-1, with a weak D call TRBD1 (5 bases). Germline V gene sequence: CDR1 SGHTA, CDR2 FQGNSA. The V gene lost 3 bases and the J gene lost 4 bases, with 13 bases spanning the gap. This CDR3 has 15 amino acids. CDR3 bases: TGTGCCAGCAGCTTTAGCCGCAGGGAATACAATGAGCAGTTCTTC. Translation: CASSFSRREYNEQFF.

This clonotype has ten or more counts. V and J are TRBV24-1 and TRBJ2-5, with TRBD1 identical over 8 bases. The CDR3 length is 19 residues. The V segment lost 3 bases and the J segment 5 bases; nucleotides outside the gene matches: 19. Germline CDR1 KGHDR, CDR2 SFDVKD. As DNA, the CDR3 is TGTGCCACCAGTGATCCAGTACAACGACAGGGGAGGCCCCGGGAGACCCAGTACTTC. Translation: CATSDPVQRQGRPRETQYF.

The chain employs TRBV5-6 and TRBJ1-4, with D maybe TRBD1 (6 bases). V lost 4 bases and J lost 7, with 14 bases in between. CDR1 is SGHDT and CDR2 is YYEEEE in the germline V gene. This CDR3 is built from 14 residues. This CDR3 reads CASSRGTRGEKLFF. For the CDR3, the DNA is TGTGCCAGCAGCAGAGGGACACGGGGTGAAAAACTGTTTTTT.

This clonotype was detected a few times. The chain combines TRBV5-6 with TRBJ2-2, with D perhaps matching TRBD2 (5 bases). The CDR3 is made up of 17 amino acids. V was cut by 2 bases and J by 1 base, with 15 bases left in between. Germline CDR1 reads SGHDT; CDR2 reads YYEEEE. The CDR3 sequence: CASSFILASRNTGELFF. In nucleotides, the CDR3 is TGTGCCAGCAGCTTTATCCTCGCTAGCAGGAACACCGGGGAGCTGTTTTTT.

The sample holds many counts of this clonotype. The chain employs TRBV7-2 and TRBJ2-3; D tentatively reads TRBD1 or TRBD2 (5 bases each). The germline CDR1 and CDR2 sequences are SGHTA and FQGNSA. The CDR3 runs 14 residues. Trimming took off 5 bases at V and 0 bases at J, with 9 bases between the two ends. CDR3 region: CASSMGPSTDTQYF. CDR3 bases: TGTGCCAGCAGCATGGGACCCAGCACAGATACGCAGTATTTT.

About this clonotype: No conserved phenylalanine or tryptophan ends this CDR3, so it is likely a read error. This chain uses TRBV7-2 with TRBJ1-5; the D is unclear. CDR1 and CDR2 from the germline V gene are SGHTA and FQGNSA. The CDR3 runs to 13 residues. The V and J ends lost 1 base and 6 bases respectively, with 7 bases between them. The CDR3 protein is CASSLDPSQPQHL. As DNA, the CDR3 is TGTGCCAGCAGCTTAGACCCCAGTCAGCCCCAGCATTTG.

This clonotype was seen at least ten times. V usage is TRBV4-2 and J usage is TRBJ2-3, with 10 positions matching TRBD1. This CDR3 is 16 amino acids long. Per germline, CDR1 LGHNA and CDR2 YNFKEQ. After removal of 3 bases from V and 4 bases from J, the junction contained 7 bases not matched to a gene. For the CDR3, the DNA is TGTGCCAGCAGCCACGCCCGAGGACAGGGGGCAGATACGCAGTATTTT. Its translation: CASSHARGQGADTQYF.

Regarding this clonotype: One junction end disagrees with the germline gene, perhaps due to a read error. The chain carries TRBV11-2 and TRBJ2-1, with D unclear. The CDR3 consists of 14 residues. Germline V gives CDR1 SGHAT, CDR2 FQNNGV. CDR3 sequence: CASSLGSQYNEQFF. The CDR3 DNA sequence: TGTGCCAGCAGTTTAGGAAGTCAATACAATGAGCAGTTCTTC.

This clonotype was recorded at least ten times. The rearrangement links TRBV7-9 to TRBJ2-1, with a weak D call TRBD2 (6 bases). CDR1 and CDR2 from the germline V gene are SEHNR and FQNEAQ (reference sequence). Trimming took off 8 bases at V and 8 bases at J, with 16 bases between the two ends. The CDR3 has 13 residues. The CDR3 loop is CASQTAGNYEQFF. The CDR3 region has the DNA TGTGCCAGCCAGACGGCGGGAAATTATGAGCAGTTCTTC.

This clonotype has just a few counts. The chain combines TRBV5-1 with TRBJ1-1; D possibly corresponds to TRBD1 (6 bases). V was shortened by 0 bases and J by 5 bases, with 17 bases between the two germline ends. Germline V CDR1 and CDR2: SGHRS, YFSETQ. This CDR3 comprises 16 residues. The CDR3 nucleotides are TGCGCCAGCAGCTTGGACCCGGCCAGGGGAGGAACTGAAGCTTTCTTT. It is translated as CASSLDPARGGTEAFF.

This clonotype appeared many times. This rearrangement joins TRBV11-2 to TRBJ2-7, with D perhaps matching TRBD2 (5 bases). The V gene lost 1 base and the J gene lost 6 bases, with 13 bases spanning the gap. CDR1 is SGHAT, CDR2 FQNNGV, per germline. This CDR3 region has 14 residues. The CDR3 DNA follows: TGTGCCAGCAGCTTAGCGGCCTCCGGAGGCGAGCAGTACTTC. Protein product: CASSLAASGGEQYF.

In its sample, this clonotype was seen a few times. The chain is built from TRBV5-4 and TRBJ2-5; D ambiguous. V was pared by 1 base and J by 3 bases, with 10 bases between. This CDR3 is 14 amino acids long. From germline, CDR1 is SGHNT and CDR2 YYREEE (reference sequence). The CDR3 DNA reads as TGTGCCAGCAGCTTGAGGGCCAGGAAAGAGACCCAGTACTTC. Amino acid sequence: CASSLRARKETQYF.

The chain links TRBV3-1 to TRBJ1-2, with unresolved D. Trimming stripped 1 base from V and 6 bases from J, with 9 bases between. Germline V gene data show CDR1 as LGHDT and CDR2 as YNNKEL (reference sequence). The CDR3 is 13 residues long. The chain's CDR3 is CASSQGRADGYTF. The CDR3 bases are TGTGCCAGCAGCCAAGGTCGGGCTGATGGCTACACCTTC.

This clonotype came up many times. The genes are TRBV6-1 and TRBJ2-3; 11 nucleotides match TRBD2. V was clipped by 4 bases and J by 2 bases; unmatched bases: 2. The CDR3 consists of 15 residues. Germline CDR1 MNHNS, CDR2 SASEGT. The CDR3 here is CASSGLAGPTDTQYF. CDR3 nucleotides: TGTGCCAGCAGTGGACTAGCGGGACCCACAGATACGCAGTATTTT.

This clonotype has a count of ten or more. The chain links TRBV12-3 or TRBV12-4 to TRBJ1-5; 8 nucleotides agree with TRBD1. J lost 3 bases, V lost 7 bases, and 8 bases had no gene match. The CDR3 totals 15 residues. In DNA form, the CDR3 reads TGTGCCAGCACCCTCCGGACAGGGCCCAATCAGCCCCAGCATTTT. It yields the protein CASTLRTGPNQPQHF.

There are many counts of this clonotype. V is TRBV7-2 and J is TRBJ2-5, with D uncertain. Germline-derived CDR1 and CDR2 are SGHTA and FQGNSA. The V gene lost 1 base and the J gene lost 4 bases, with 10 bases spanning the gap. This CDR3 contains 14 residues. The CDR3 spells CASSLVVWLETQYF. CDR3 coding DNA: TGTGCCAGCAGCTTAGTCGTGTGGCTAGAGACCCAGTACTTC.

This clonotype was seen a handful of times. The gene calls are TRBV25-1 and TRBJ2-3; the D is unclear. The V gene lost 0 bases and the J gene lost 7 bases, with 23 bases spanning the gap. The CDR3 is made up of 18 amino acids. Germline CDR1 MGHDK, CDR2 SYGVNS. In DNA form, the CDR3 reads TGTGCCAGCAGTGAATACCGGGCCTTAGGAGCCCCCCAGAATACGCAGTATTTT. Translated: CASSEYRALGAPQNTQYF.

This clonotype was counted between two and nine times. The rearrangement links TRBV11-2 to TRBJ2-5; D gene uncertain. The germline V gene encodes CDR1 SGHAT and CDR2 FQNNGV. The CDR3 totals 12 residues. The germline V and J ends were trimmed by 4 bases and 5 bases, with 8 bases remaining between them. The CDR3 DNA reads TGTGCCAGCAGCTCCCGTGGGGAGACCCAGTACTTC. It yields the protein CASSSRGETQYF. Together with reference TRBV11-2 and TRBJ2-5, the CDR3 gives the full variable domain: EAGVAQSPRYKIIEKRQSVAFWCNPISGHATLYWYQQILGQGPKLLIQFQNNGVVDDSQLPKDRFSAERLKGVDSTLKIQPAKLEDSAVYLCASSSRGETQYFGPGTRLLVL.

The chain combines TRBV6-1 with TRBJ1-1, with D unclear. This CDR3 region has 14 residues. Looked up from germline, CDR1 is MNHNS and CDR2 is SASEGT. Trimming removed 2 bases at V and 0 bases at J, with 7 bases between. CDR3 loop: CASSENRMNTEAFF. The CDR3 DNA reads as TGTGCCAGCAGTGAAAACAGAATGAACACTGAAGCTTTCTTT.

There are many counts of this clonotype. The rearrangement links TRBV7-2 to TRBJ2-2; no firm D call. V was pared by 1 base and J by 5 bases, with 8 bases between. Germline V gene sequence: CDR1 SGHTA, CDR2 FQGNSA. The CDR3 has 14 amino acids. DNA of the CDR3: TGTGCCAGCAGCTTAGGTTGGCTAACCGGGGAGCTGTTTTTT. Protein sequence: CASSLGWLTGELFF.

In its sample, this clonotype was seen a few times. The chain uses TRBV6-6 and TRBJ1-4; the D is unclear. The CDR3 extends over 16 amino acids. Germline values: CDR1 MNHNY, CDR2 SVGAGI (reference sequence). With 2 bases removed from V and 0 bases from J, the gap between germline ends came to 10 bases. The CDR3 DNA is TGTGCCAGCAGTTACCACCCAGAGTCAACTAATGAAAAACTGTTTTTT. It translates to CASSYHPESTNEKLFF.

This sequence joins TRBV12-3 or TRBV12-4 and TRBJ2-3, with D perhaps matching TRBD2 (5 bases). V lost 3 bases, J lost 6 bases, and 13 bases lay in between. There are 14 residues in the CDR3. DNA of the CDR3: TGTGCCAGCAGTTTTGTGGGAGAGGCGGATACGCAGTATTTT. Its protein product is CASSFVGEADTQYF.

In nucleotides, the CDR3 is TGCAGTGCTATAGAAGTCTGGCCCCACGAGCAGTACTTC. This encodes CSAIEVWPHEQYF. The chain combines TRBV20-1 with TRBJ2-7; D call uncertain. In germline, CDR1 is DFQATT, CDR2 SNEGSKA (reference sequence). The CDR3 extends over 13 amino acids. V gave up 4 bases and J gave up 5 bases, with 15 bases separating them.

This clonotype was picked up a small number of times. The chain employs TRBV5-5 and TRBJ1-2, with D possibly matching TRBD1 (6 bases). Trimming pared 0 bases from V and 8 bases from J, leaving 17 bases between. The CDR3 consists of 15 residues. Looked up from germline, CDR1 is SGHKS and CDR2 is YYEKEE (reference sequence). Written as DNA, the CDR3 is TGTGCCAGCAGCTTGGTCCAGGGGATCCCTAGCGGCTACACCTTC. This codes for CASSLVQGIPSGYTF.

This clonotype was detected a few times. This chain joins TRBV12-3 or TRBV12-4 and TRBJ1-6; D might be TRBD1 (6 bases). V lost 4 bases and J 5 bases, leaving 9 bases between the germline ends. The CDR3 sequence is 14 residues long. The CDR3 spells CASSSTGNNSPLHF. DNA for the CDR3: TGTGCCAGCAGTTCCACAGGGAATAATTCACCCCTCCACTTT.